Listed below are T cell receptor beta chains from one sample, sequenced in a study of blood T cell repertoires in COVID-19. TCRdb's table, derived via immunoSEQ multiplex PCR, lists solely in-frame clones and lacks some. Of 250,000 to 350,000 clones in the sample, around 90% were seen once. The sequenced sample was peripheral blood. Receptor source: a man between 18 and 29 years old with active or convalescent COVID-19. The CDR3 runs from the conserved cysteine through the conserved F or W. The D gene is left open where the match is weak. Where a row states a size, it is once, few, many or the class of an expanded clone; other rows omit it.

abundance: .; v_gene: TRBV7-9; j_gene: TRBJ1-2; d_gene: .; CDR3nt: TGTGCCAGCAGCTTGACAGGCTCTAACTATGGCTACACCTTC; CDR3aa: CASSLTGSNYGYTF
abundance: few; v_gene: TRBV28; j_gene: TRBJ2-1; d_gene: TRBD1; CDR3nt: TGTGCCAGCAGTTTATGGGACAGGGTCCCCTACAATGAGCAGTTCTTC; CDR3aa: CASSLWDRVPYNEQFF
abundance: .; v_gene: TRBV7-2; j_gene: TRBJ2-7; d_gene: TRBD2; CDR3nt: TGTGCCAGCAGCTTAGATAGAGCGGGGGCCTCCTACGAGCAGTACTTC; CDR3aa: CASSLDRAGASYEQYF
abundance: .; v_gene: TRBV7-2; j_gene: TRBJ1-1; d_gene: .; CDR3nt: TGTGCCAGCAGCCCTGACAGGAGGATGAACACTGAAGCTTTCTTT; CDR3aa: CASSPDRRMNTEAFF
abundance: .; v_gene: TRBV6-2/TRBV6-3; j_gene: TRBJ2-5; d_gene: TRBD1; CDR3nt: TGTGCCAGCAGTTGGACAGGGGCGAATCAAGAGACCCAGTACTTC; CDR3aa: CASSWTGANQETQYF
abundance: .; v_gene: TRBV2; j_gene: TRBJ1-5; d_gene: .; CDR3nt: TGTGCCAGCAGCGACAATGGCAATCAGCCCCAGCATTTT; CDR3aa: CASSDNGNQPQHF
abundance: .; v_gene: TRBV11-2; j_gene: TRBJ2-1; d_gene: .; CDR3nt: TGTGCCAGCAGCTTAGATCATCACTCAAGCTCCTACAATGAGCAGTTCTTC; CDR3aa: CASSLDHHSSSYNEQFF
abundance: .; v_gene: TRBV12-3/TRBV12-4; j_gene: TRBJ1-5; d_gene: TRBD1; CDR3nt: TGTGCCAGCAGGCGGACAGGTGGGCCCCAGCATTTT; CDR3aa: CASRRTGGPQHF
abundance: .; v_gene: TRBV6-5; j_gene: TRBJ2-2; d_gene: .; CDR3nt: TGTGCCAGCAGTTACACTTTTCCCGGGGAGCTGTTTTTT; CDR3aa: CASSYTFPGELFF
abundance: .; v_gene: TRBV5-1; j_gene: TRBJ1-4; d_gene: TRBD1; CDR3nt: TGCGCCAGCAGCTTGGAAGGTCAGGGGGCGGGTGAAAAACTGTTTTTT; CDR3aa: CASSLEGQGAGEKLFF
abundance: .; v_gene: TRBV9; j_gene: TRBJ2-7; d_gene: .; CDR3nt: TGTGCCAGCAGCGTGTTGGGGGGCGAGCAGTACTTC; CDR3aa: CASSVLGGEQYF
abundance: .; v_gene: TRBV18; j_gene: TRBJ1-1; d_gene: TRBD1; CDR3nt: TGTGCCAGCTCACCGACAGGGCACACTGAAGCTTTCTTT; CDR3aa: CASSPTGHTEAFF
abundance: .; v_gene: TRBV5-5; j_gene: TRBJ2-7; d_gene: .; CDR3nt: TGTGCCAGCAGCTTTCCCAGGGGGGAAAAGTACTTC; CDR3aa: CASSFPRGEKYF
abundance: .; v_gene: TRBV28; j_gene: TRBJ1-6; d_gene: TRBD1; CDR3nt: TGTGCCAGCAGTCCGAGGACAGGGCTAAAAGATTCACCCCTCCACTTT; CDR3aa: CASSPRTGLKDSPLHF
abundance: few; v_gene: TRBV3-1/TRBV3-2; j_gene: TRBJ2-5; d_gene: TRBD2; CDR3nt: TGTGCCAGCAGCCCCACTAGCGGGGGGGCCGGGAGAGAGACCCAGTACTTC; CDR3aa: CASSPTSGGAGRETQYF
abundance: .; v_gene: TRBV28; j_gene: TRBJ1-3; d_gene: .; CDR3nt: TGTGCCAGCAGTAGCCTTACAGGGTGGATATATTTT; CDR3aa: CASSSLTGWIYF
abundance: .; v_gene: TRBV29-1; j_gene: TRBJ1-2; d_gene: .; CDR3nt: TGCAGCGTTGCAGGGACACCTAACTATGGCTACACCTTC; CDR3aa: CSVAGTPNYGYTF
abundance: .; v_gene: TRBV2; j_gene: TRBJ1-2; d_gene: TRBD1; CDR3nt: TGTGCCAGTCAAGGAGGGGGCGACAACTATGGCTACACCTTC; CDR3aa: CASQGGGDNYGYTF
abundance: .; v_gene: TRBV12-5; j_gene: TRBJ1-6; d_gene: .; CDR3nt: TGTGCTAGTGGTACCCGGGCAGGGCATTATAATTCACCCCTCCACTTT; CDR3aa: CASGTRAGHYNSPLHF
abundance: .; v_gene: TRBV7-9; j_gene: TRBJ1-1; d_gene: .; CDR3nt: TGTGCCAGCAGCCCGACGATGCAGGTAATGAACACTGAAGCTTTCTTT; CDR3aa: CASSPTMQVMNTEAFF
abundance: .; v_gene: TRBV6-1; j_gene: TRBJ1-2; d_gene: .; CDR3nt: TGTGCCAGCAGTGCCCTCGGACAGCAAATGAACTATGGCTACACCTTC; CDR3aa: CASSALGQQMNYGYTF
abundance: .; v_gene: TRBV5-5; j_gene: TRBJ1-1; d_gene: TRBD1; CDR3nt: TGTGCCAGCAGCCTGGCTACAGGGGCAAGGAACACTGAAGCTTTCTTT; CDR3aa: CASSLATGARNTEAFF
abundance: .; v_gene: TRBV6-2/TRBV6-3; j_gene: TRBJ1-4; d_gene: .; CDR3nt: TGTGCCAGCAGTTACTCGATGGACTCAGAAAAACTGTTTTTT; CDR3aa: CASSYSMDSEKLFF
abundance: .; v_gene: TRBV28; j_gene: TRBJ2-2; d_gene: TRBD2; CDR3nt: TGTGCCAGCAGTGCCAGGACTAGCGGGACGGGGTTCGGGGAGCTGTTTTTT; CDR3aa: CASSARTSGTGFGELFF
abundance: .; v_gene: TRBV4-2; j_gene: TRBJ2-1; d_gene: .; CDR3nt: TGTGCCAGCAGCCAAGTTACTAGGGAGGTTTCTAGGGAATACAATGAGCAGTTCTTC; CDR3aa: CASSQVTREVSREYNEQFF
abundance: .; v_gene: TRBV7-2; j_gene: TRBJ2-2; d_gene: TRBD1; CDR3nt: TGTGCCAGCAGCCAAGCCGGGACAGGGGCCTCCGGGGAGCTGTTTTTT; CDR3aa: CASSQAGTGASGELFF
abundance: .; v_gene: TRBV29-1; j_gene: TRBJ2-7; d_gene: TRBD1; CDR3nt: TGCAGCGTCAACAACTACCGGACAGGAGGCTACGAGCAGTACTTC; CDR3aa: CSVNNYRTGGYEQYF
abundance: few; v_gene: TRBV28; j_gene: TRBJ2-7; d_gene: TRBD2; CDR3nt: TGTGCCAGCAGTCGCGCGGGAGTTAGCTCCTACGAGCAGTACTTC; CDR3aa: CASSRAGVSSYEQYF
abundance: .; v_gene: TRBV6-6; j_gene: TRBJ1-1; d_gene: .; CDR3nt: TGTGCCAGCAGTGTAGGGGTCACTGAAGCTTTCTTT; CDR3aa: CASSVGVTEAFF
abundance: .; v_gene: TRBV11-1; j_gene: TRBJ2-2; d_gene: TRBD2; CDR3nt: TGTGCCAGCAGCGCCACAACTAGCGTCGGGGAGCTGTTTTTT; CDR3aa: CASSATTSVGELFF
abundance: once; v_gene: TRBV12-3/TRBV12-4; j_gene: TRBJ2-7; d_gene: .; CDR3nt: TGTGCCAGCAGTCCGGACAGAGCCTACGAGCAGTACTTC; CDR3aa: CASSPDRAYEQYF
abundance: .; v_gene: TRBV7-9; j_gene: TRBJ1-2; d_gene: TRBD1; CDR3nt: TGTGCCAGCAGCCCATACAGGACAGGGGGACCTTCTAACTATGGCTACACCTTC; CDR3aa: CASSPYRTGGPSNYGYTF
abundance: .; v_gene: TRBV29-1; j_gene: TRBJ1-1; d_gene: .; CDR3nt: TGCAGCATTGGGGATGGGGCCACTGAAGCTTTCTTT; CDR3aa: CSIGDGATEAFF
abundance: .; v_gene: TRBV5-5; j_gene: TRBJ2-1; d_gene: .; CDR3nt: TGTGCCAGCAGTTCAGCCTCCCTAGCCTACAATGAGCAGTTCTTC; CDR3aa: CASSSASLAYNEQFF
abundance: .; v_gene: TRBV7-8; j_gene: TRBJ1-1; d_gene: .; CDR3nt: TGTGCCAGCAGCTTAGTTTATCTGAACACTGAAGCTTTCTTT; CDR3aa: CASSLVYLNTEAFF
abundance: once; v_gene: TRBV27; j_gene: TRBJ1-5; d_gene: TRBD1; CDR3nt: TGTGCCAGCGCACAGGGGGCATCCCAGCCCCAGCATTTT; CDR3aa: CASAQGASQPQHF
abundance: .; v_gene: TRBV4-1; j_gene: TRBJ1-1; d_gene: .; CDR3nt: TGCGCCAGCAGCCAAGTCCAAAGGGGTCCCATAACTCCGAACACTGAAGCTTTCTTT; CDR3aa: CASSQVQRGPITPNTEAFF
abundance: .; v_gene: TRBV20-1; j_gene: TRBJ2-5; d_gene: .; CDR3nt: TGCAGTGGGACAGAACAAGAGACCCAGTACTTC; CDR3aa: CSGTEQETQYF
abundance: .; v_gene: TRBV20-1; j_gene: TRBJ1-1; d_gene: .; CDR3nt: TGCAGTGCTAGAGATCGAATCGGAGCTTTCTTT; CDR3aa: CSARDRIGAFF
abundance: .; v_gene: TRBV12-3/TRBV12-4; j_gene: TRBJ2-5; d_gene: TRBD1; CDR3nt: TGTGCCAGCAGCTACAGGGGGGTGACCCAGTACTTC; CDR3aa: CASSYRGVTQYF
abundance: .; v_gene: TRBV27; j_gene: TRBJ2-1; d_gene: TRBD2; CDR3nt: TGTGCCAGCAGTATTAGCGGGTCCTACAATGAGCAGTTCTTC; CDR3aa: CASSISGSYNEQFF
abundance: .; v_gene: TRBV15; j_gene: TRBJ1-2; d_gene: .; CDR3nt: TGTGCCACCAGCAGAGATCTGAAGCCGGGAGCATATGGCTACACCTTC; CDR3aa: CATSRDLKPGAYGYTF
abundance: .; v_gene: TRBV4-1; j_gene: TRBJ1-2; d_gene: .; CDR3nt: TGCGCCAGCAGCCAAGAGGGTTGGGGGAGGGGCGACTATGGCTACACCTTC; CDR3aa: CASSQEGWGRGDYGYTF
abundance: .; v_gene: TRBV7-2; j_gene: TRBJ2-4; d_gene: .; CDR3nt: TGTGCCACCAAACCGGCGGAGAACATTCAGTACTTC; CDR3aa: CATKPAENIQYF
abundance: .; v_gene: TRBV7-3; j_gene: TRBJ2-3; d_gene: TRBD2; CDR3nt: TGTGCCAGCAGCCTAAGGACTAGCGGGAGCACAGATACGCAGTATTTT; CDR3aa: CASSLRTSGSTDTQYF
abundance: few; v_gene: TRBV7-2; j_gene: TRBJ2-7; d_gene: .; CDR3nt: TGTGCCAGCAGCACCCGGCCCAGAGGTATCGAGCAGTACTTC; CDR3aa: CASSTRPRGIEQYF
abundance: .; v_gene: TRBV5-8; j_gene: TRBJ1-5; d_gene: .; CDR3nt: TGTGCCAGCAGCTACCCCACAGGCCCCGGCAATTTT; CDR3aa: CASSYPTGPGNF
abundance: .; v_gene: TRBV2; j_gene: TRBJ2-7; d_gene: TRBD1; CDR3nt: TGTGCCAGCAGGGGTCGGCCTGGACAGGAGATGAGCTCCTACGAGCAGTACTTC; CDR3aa: CASRGRPGQEMSSYEQYF
abundance: .; v_gene: TRBV27; j_gene: TRBJ2-7; d_gene: .; CDR3nt: TGTGCCAGCAGTGTAACCACCTCCAGGGGCCAAACCTACGAGCAGTACTTC; CDR3aa: CASSVTTSRGQTYEQYF
abundance: .; v_gene: TRBV19; j_gene: TRBJ1-5; d_gene: TRBD1; CDR3nt: TGTGCCAGTAGTAAGGGACAGGGGACTAGCAATCAGCCCCAGCATTTT; CDR3aa: CASSKGQGTSNQPQHF
abundance: .; v_gene: TRBV18; j_gene: TRBJ2-7; d_gene: .; CDR3nt: TGTGCCAGCTCACCCCCCCCGAAGTCGGCGGGTGAAAACTACGAGCAGTACTTC; CDR3aa: CASSPPPKSAGENYEQYF
abundance: .; v_gene: TRBV12-3/TRBV12-4; j_gene: TRBJ2-3; d_gene: TRBD1; CDR3nt: TGTGCCAGCAGGCAGGGGGAAGGAGATACGCAGTATTTT; CDR3aa: CASRQGEGDTQYF
abundance: .; v_gene: TRBV14; j_gene: TRBJ2-1; d_gene: TRBD1; CDR3nt: TGTGCCAGCAGCCAATGGAGCGGGACAGGGCCCTACAATGAGCAGTTCTTC; CDR3aa: CASSQWSGTGPYNEQFF
abundance: .; v_gene: TRBV18; j_gene: TRBJ2-7; d_gene: TRBD1; CDR3nt: TGTGCCAGCTCACCACTGGGACAGGCCGACTCCTACGAGCAGTACTTC; CDR3aa: CASSPLGQADSYEQYF
abundance: .; v_gene: TRBV27; j_gene: TRBJ1-1; d_gene: TRBD1; CDR3nt: TGTGCCAGCAGTTTAGACAGGGGGGTGGGTGCTTTCTTT; CDR3aa: CASSLDRGVGAFF
abundance: once; v_gene: TRBV6-2/TRBV6-3; j_gene: TRBJ2-7; d_gene: .; CDR3nt: TGTGCCAGCAGTTACAGGGGAGAGCAGTACTTC; CDR3aa: CASSYRGEQYF
abundance: .; v_gene: TRBV2; j_gene: TRBJ2-7; d_gene: TRBD2; CDR3nt: TGTGCCAGCAGGGTAGCGGGCCTCTCCTACGAGCAGTACTTC; CDR3aa: CASRVAGLSYEQYF
abundance: few; v_gene: TRBV5-1; j_gene: TRBJ1-1; d_gene: .; CDR3nt: TGCGCCAGCAGCGACCTCGACGGGAGCACTGAAGCTTTCTTT; CDR3aa: CASSDLDGSTEAFF
abundance: .; v_gene: TRBV2; j_gene: TRBJ1-1; d_gene: .; CDR3nt: TGTGCCAGCAGTGGGGTTGGGGCTCTGGACACTGAAGCTTTCTTT; CDR3aa: CASSGVGALDTEAFF